One sample yielded the 3 T cell receptor beta chains listed below, sequenced in a study of shared clonotypes between healthy human individuals. Clones were sequenced by immunoSEQ multiplex PCR, and TCRdb holds only the in-frame ones, with some missing. Of approximately 2,300,000 clones listed, around 92% are singletons. The source material was naive CD4+ T cells from PBMCs. Subset noted: CD45RA+ positively selected. All receptors derive from a man aged 18 to 29 in good health. Some clones in this sample may be carry-over from other donors' samples.

The genes are TRBV28 and TRBJ2-1, with a tentative D call TRBD2 (6 bases). The CDR3 covers 17 residues. Trimming removed 5 bases at V and 2 bases at J, with 19 bases between. Germline loops: CDR1 MDHEN, CDR2 SYDVKM. CDR3: CASSGAAATGAYNEQFF. In DNA form, the CDR3 reads TGTGCCAGCAGTGGCGCGGCGGCAACGGGGGCCTACAATGAGCAGTTCTTC. Supplemented by reference TRBV28 and TRBJ2-1, the full variable domain reads DVKVTQSSRYLVKRTGEKVFLECVQDMDHENMFWYRQDPGLGLRLIYFSYDVKMKEKGDIPEGYSVSREKKERFSLILESASTNQTSMYLCASSGAAATGAYNEQFFGPGTRLTVL.

The sample holds a few counts of this clone. V gene TRBV7-9 combines with J gene TRBJ1-1; 7 bases are shared with TRBD1. V shed 5 bases, J shed 0 bases, and the junction held 6 bases outside the gene matches. CDR3 length: 15 residues. Germline CDR1 reads SEHNR; CDR2 reads FQNEAQ (reference sequence). CDR3 sequence reads: CASSQPGQLNTEAFF. CDR3 nucleotide sequence: TGTGCCAGCAGCCAACCGGGACAGCTGAACACTGAAGCTTTCTTT.

The DNA for the CDR3 is TGTGCCAGCAGTCTTTACACTAGCGACAATGAGCAGTTCTTC. This codes for CASSLYTSDNEQFF. The J gene is TRBJ2-1, the V gene TRBV7-2; the match to TRBD2 covers 7 bases. J was trimmed by 5 bases and V by 6 bases; bases with no gene match: 7. The V gene's germline CDR1 is SGHTA and CDR2 FQGNSA. The CDR3 sequence is 14 residues long.